The 20 T cell receptor beta chains presented below share a single source sample, sequenced in a study of OX40 agonist ivuxolimab in advanced cancers. Libraries were constructed by the immunoSEQ multiplex PCR assay. TCRdb's version of the immuneACCESS table is confined to in-frame rearrangements and falls short of the full clone set. An unresolved V gene accounts for under half of the shortfall where checked; the remainder is of unknown origin. The sample contains 60,000 to 90,000 clones, about 81% of them found a single time. Around 5% of the sample comes from the top ten. The source was CD4+ or CD8+ T cells sorted from blood, collected in a trial of the OX40 agonist ivuxolimab. The receptor source for this set is an adult with an advanced solid tumor such as melanoma, head and neck, liver or kidney cancer.

V and J are TRBV18 and TRBJ2-5; TRBD2 agrees at 8 bases. The CDR3 is 16 residues long. J was trimmed by 2 bases and V by 2 bases; bases with no gene match: 7. Per the germline V gene, CDR1 is KGHSH and CDR2 is LQKENI. CDR3: CASSPSGGNLQETQYF. The CDR3 region has the DNA TGTGCCAGCTCACCATCGGGAGGGAATCTTCAAGAGACCCAGTACTTC.

The V call is TRBV19, the J call TRBJ2-7; 10 bases agree with TRBD2. Germline lookup yields CDR1 LNHDA and CDR2 SQIVND (reference sequence). V gave up 0 bases and J gave up 4 bases; unmatched junction bases: 6. The CDR3 sequence is 16 residues long. The CDR3 is CASSIDLPSGSYEQYF. The CDR3 DNA sequence: TGTGCCAGTAGTATAGATCTTCCTAGCGGGAGTTACGAGCAGTACTTC.

The chain joins TRBV7-3 to TRBJ2-5; tentatively, D is TRBD1 (6 bases). This CDR3 has 13 amino acids. CDR1 is SGHTA, CDR2 FQGTGA, per germline. The V and J ends lost 5 bases and 6 bases respectively, with 13 bases between them. CDR3 bases: TGTGCCAGCAGCCCCCCTGGGGGCCAGACCCAGTACTTC. Translation gives CASSPPGGQTQYF. The full variable domain, its missing parts supplied by reference TRBV7-3 and TRBJ2-5, is GAGVSQTPSNKVTEKGKYVELRCDPISGHTALYWYRQSLGQGPEFLIYFQGTGAADDSGLPNDRFFAVRPEGSVSTLKIQRTERGDSAVYLCASSPPGGQTQYFGPGTRLLVL.

The chain recombines TRBV6-5 with TRBJ1-6; D possibly corresponds to TRBD1 (6 bases). The CDR3 has 15 amino acids. CDR1 and CDR2 from the germline V gene are MNHEY and SVGAGI. The V end was cut by 0 bases, the J end by 10 bases, with 13 bases between. In DNA form, the CDR3 reads TGTGCCAGCAGTTACTCAGGGGGTCTAGCGTCACCCCTCCACTTT. Residues: CASSYSGGLASPLHF.

This rearrangement joins TRBV11-2 to TRBJ1-1; D might be TRBD1 (6 bases). CDR1 and CDR2 from the germline V gene are SGHAT and FQNNGV. CDR3 length equals 14 residues. Deletions cut 2 bases from V and 6 bases from J, with 13 bases between. The CDR3 nucleotides are TGTGCCAGCAGCTTAAGGGGGGTTGGGGCTGAAGCTTTCTTT. Amino acid sequence: CASSLRGVGAEAFF.

Here the CDR3 DNA reads TGTGCCAGCAGTGGATTCACCGGGACCGCGAGGACGGACACCATATATTTT. It yields the protein CASSGFTGTARTDTIYF. The chain has TRBV6-1 and TRBJ1-3; D might be TRBD1 (5 bases). V was pared by 4 bases and J by 8 bases, with 24 bases between. The germline V gene encodes CDR1 MNHNS and CDR2 SASEGT. The CDR3 runs 17 residues.

V and J are TRBV2 and TRBJ2-1, with 11 bases identical to TRBD2. J lost 9 bases, V lost 6 bases, and 7 bases had no gene match. Per the germline V gene, CDR1 is SNHLY and CDR2 is FYNNEI. There are 14 residues in the CDR3. CDR3 coding DNA: TGTGCCAGCAGGGATAGCGGGGGGGTCCCTGAGCAGTTCTTC. It is translated as CASRDSGGVPEQFF.

This chain uses TRBV28 with TRBJ2-7; D is perhaps TRBD1 or TRBD2 (5 bases each). The V gene's germline CDR1 is MDHEN and CDR2 SYDVKM. This CDR3 has 12 residues. The V gene lost 5 bases and the J gene lost 6 bases, with 11 bases spanning the gap. DNA for the CDR3: TGTGCCAGCAGTGATCCGGGACCCGAGCAGTACTTC. This codes for CASSDPGPEQYF.

The V gene is TRBV4-2, the J gene TRBJ2-3; a weak D match, TRBD2 (6 bases). The CDR3 has 15 amino acids. V gave up 4 bases and J gave up 0 bases, with 11 bases separating them. The germline gives CDR1 LGHNA, CDR2 YNFKEQ. CDR3 region: CASSRSSASTDTQYF. The CDR3, as DNA: TGTGCCAGCAGCCGATCTAGCGCGAGCACAGATACGCAGTATTTT.

The chain recombines TRBV7-9 with TRBJ1-2; D call uncertain. Trimming removed 7 bases from V and 2 bases from J, with 11 bases in between. This CDR3 is built from 13 residues. CDR1 is SEHNR, CDR2 FQNEAQ, per germline (reference sequence). The CDR3 sequence is CASTIGANYGYTF. CDR3 DNA: TGTGCCAGCACCATTGGAGCAAACTATGGCTACACCTTC.

The V gene is TRBV5-8, the J gene TRBJ1-4; D might be TRBD1 (5 bases). Looked up from germline, CDR1 is SGHTS and CDR2 is YDEGEE. Between the trimmed V and J ends, which lost 0 bases and 6 bases, there was a span of 15 bases. The CDR3 is 16 amino acids. Written as DNA, the CDR3 is TGTGCCAGCAGCTTGGGTGCAGGGTCAAGGGATGAAAAACTGTTTTTT. Amino acids: CASSLGAGSRDEKLFF.

The V and J genes are TRBV5-8 and TRBJ1-2, with TRBD1 as a possible D gene (5 bases). In germline, CDR1 is SGHTS, CDR2 YDEGEE. CDR3 length equals 13 residues. V lost 4 bases and J 5 bases, leaving 12 bases between the germline ends. CDR3 DNA sequence: TGTGCCAGCAGCATAACAGGATCTTATGGCTACACCTTC. It is translated as CASSITGSYGYTF.

The sample holds a few counts of this clone. This CDR3 is CASRPSGVLYGYTF. The CDR3 DNA follows: TGTGCCAGCAGACCTAGCGGGGTCCTCTATGGCTACACCTTC. V gene TRBV14 combines with J gene TRBJ1-2; D is undetermined. Germline CDR1 reads SGHDN; CDR2 reads FVKESK. Trimming took off 6 bases at V and 4 bases at J, with 15 bases between the two ends. This CDR3 has 14 residues.

The chain joins TRBV10-3 to TRBJ2-5; 14 bases are shared with TRBD2. With 5 bases clipped from V and 3 bases from J, the junction kept 5 bases outside the gene matches. Germline V gene data show CDR1 as ENHRY and CDR2 as SYGVKD. The CDR3 runs 16 residues. The CDR3 region is CAISSKGLAGEETQYF. The CDR3 nucleotides are TGTGCCATCAGTTCGAAGGGACTAGCGGGAGAAGAGACCCAGTACTTC.

This clone was recorded a few times. The V and J genes are TRBV29-1 and TRBJ2-2, with 11 nucleotides matching TRBD1. V trimming: 6 bases; J trimming: 5 bases; junction bases outside the gene matches: 5. Germline values: CDR1 SQVTM, CDR2 ANQGSEA. The CDR3 runs to 14 residues. CDR3 sequence: CSVEGTGGTGELFF. The CDR3 bases are TGCAGCGTGGAGGGGACAGGGGGTACCGGGGAGCTGTTTTTT.

Written as DNA, the CDR3 is TGTGCCAGCAGCTCAACTTTAGCGGGAGGGAGCACAGATACGCAGTATTTT. Its protein is CASSSTLAGGSTDTQYF. This chain uses TRBV7-9 with TRBJ2-3; 11 positions agree with TRBD2. The germline V gene encodes CDR1 SEHNR and CDR2 FQNEAQ (reference sequence). Germline trimming cut 4 bases from V and 0 bases from J; bases unmatched to any gene: 6. The CDR3 sequence is 17 residues long.

The chain is built from TRBV25-1 and TRBJ2-2, with 13 bases lining up with TRBD2. The V and J ends lost 4 bases and 9 bases, in that order; junction bases with no gene match: 5. Germline CDR1 reads MGHDK; CDR2 reads SYGVNS. This CDR3 is built from 15 residues. In DNA form, the CDR3 reads TGTGCCAGCAGTGTAGGACTAGCGGGAGCCCGGGAGCTGTTTTTT. Its translation: CASSVGLAGARELFF.

The chain couples TRBV19 to TRBJ2-1; 11 bases map to TRBD1. Germline loops: CDR1 LNHDA, CDR2 SQIVND (reference sequence). This CDR3 comprises 16 residues. Trimming cost V 5 bases and J 2 bases; bases outside gene matches: 5. CDR3 loop: CASSPGQGGAYNEQFF. In DNA form, the CDR3 reads TGTGCCAGTAGTCCGGGACAGGGGGGAGCCTACAATGAGCAGTTCTTC.

The chain employs TRBV12-5 and TRBJ2-3; D is unresolved. This CDR3 is 14 amino acids long. The germline V gene has CDR1 LGHNT and CDR2 FRNRAP. The ends were cut back, 1 base at V and 3 bases at J, with 8 bases in the middle. The CDR3 nucleotides are TGTGCTAGTGGTTTGGGTCACGGGACAGATACGCAGTATTTT. Amino acid sequence: CASGLGHGTDTQYF.

This sequence joins TRBV5-4 and TRBJ2-5; TRBD1 aligns across 8 bases. V lost 4 bases, J lost 5 bases, and 7 bases stayed unmatched. The CDR3 totals 14 residues. From germline, CDR1 is SGHNT and CDR2 YYREEE (reference sequence). CDR3 sequence: CASSVQGAVETQYF. CDR3 in DNA: TGTGCCAGCAGCGTCCAGGGGGCCGTGGAGACCCAGTACTTC.